Shown below are 9 T cell receptor beta chains from a single sample sequenced in a study of T cells in Graves' hyperthyroidism and ophthalmopathy. Researchers took RNA transcripts and amplified the TCR beta CDR3 regions from them. RT-PCR in the first round (using the HTBI primer set) targeted the TCR CDR3. TCRdb used MiXCR to reprocess the multiplex PCR reads, holding one entry per CDR3 protein. The sample consists of a few hundred thousand distinct CDR3 sequences, 15% of them appearing once. Material: blood. The source is a young woman with Graves' hyperthyroidism.

This clonotype occurred many times. This chain uses TRBV5-1 with TRBJ2-1; 10 positions agree with TRBD1. V shed 4 bases and J 4 bases; nucleotides not matched to a gene: 5. The V gene's germline CDR1 is SGHRS and CDR2 YFSETQ. CDR3 length: 15 amino acids. The CDR3 DNA reads as TGCGCCAGCAGCCTGGGACAGGGGCCTTACAATGAGCAGTTCTTC. The encoded protein is CASSLGQGPYNEQFF.

This clonotype was recorded at least ten times. The V gene is TRBV7-2, the J gene TRBJ2-7, with 14 positions matching TRBD2. This CDR3 is built from 16 residues. The germline gives CDR1 SGHTA, CDR2 FQGNSA. V gave up 4 bases and J gave up 3 bases; unmatched junction bases: 5. CDR3 region: CASSSRTSGRIYEQYF. The CDR3, as DNA: TGTGCCAGCAGCTCGAGGACTAGCGGGAGGATCTACGAGCAGTACTTC.

This chain joins TRBV29-1 and TRBJ2-7; 8 positions match TRBD1. V shed 6 bases, J shed 2 bases, and the junction held 12 bases outside the gene matches. The CDR3 covers 15 residues. Germline V CDR1 and CDR2: SQVTM, ANQGSEA. CDR3: CSVHPGTGQPYEQYF. The CDR3 DNA reads as TGCAGCGTCCACCCCGGGACAGGACAACCCTACGAGCAGTACTTC.

This clonotype was seen repeatedly, ten times or more. The genes are TRBV28 and TRBJ2-7; 7 bases line up with TRBD2. The CDR3 runs to 15 residues. Germline V gene data show CDR1 as MDHEN and CDR2 as SYDVKM. With V trimmed by 3 bases and J by 2 bases, 7 bases remained unmatched. CDR3 protein: CASSFPGSGAYEQYF. CDR3 DNA sequence: TGTGCCAGCAGTTTCCCCGGAAGCGGGGCCTACGAGCAGTACTTC.

V and J are TRBV20-1 and TRBJ2-4; D ambiguous. CDR1 and CDR2 from the germline V gene are DFQATT and SNEGSKA (reference sequence). V was cut by 0 bases and J by 4 bases, with 4 bases left in between. The CDR3 runs 12 residues. Written as DNA, the CDR3 is TGCAGTGCTAGAGATCGTAAAAACATTCAGTACTTC. Translating gives CSARDRKNIQYF.

The rearrangement joins TRBV7-9 to TRBJ2-7; no definite D call. CDR3 length: 13 amino acids. Trimming shortened V by 6 bases and J by 2 bases, and 11 bases separated the two germline ends. Germline loops: CDR1 SEHNR, CDR2 FQNEAQ (reference sequence). CDR3 sequence reads: CASRHKGPYEQYF. The CDR3 DNA follows: TGTGCCAGCAGGCACAAGGGCCCCTACGAGCAGTACTTC.

This clonotype was found many times. The V gene is TRBV30, the J gene TRBJ1-6, with 9 bases that match TRBD1. J lost 9 bases, V lost 3 bases, and 3 bases had no gene match. Germline lookup yields CDR1 GTSNPN and CDR2 SVGIG (reference sequence). There are 13 residues in the CDR3. The CDR3 coding sequence is TGTGCCTGGAGAAGGGACAGGGCTTCACCCCTCCACTTT. Its protein product is CAWRRDRASPLHF.

Many counts were recorded for this clonotype. The chain has TRBV20-1 and TRBJ2-7; 11 nucleotides match TRBD2. Germline-derived CDR1 and CDR2 are DFQATT and SNEGSKA (reference sequence). Germline trimming cut 2 bases from V and 3 bases from J; bases unmatched to any gene: 9. CDR3 size: 16 residues. This CDR3 reads CSARLLAGGSRYEQYF. For the CDR3, the DNA is TGCAGTGCTAGACTCCTAGCGGGAGGATCGCGCTACGAGCAGTACTTC.

For this clonotype: A much larger clone sits a single nucleotide away, making a read error possible. The V call is TRBV3-1, the J call TRBJ1-1, with a tentative D call TRBD1 (6 bases). Deletions cut 6 bases from V and 1 base from J, with 15 bases between. This CDR3 comprises 15 residues. Germline V gives CDR1 LGHDT, CDR2 YNNKEL (reference sequence). The CDR3 reads CASSGTPLQNTEAFF. CDR3 nucleotide sequence: TGTGCCAGCAGTGGGACACCTCTTCAGAACACTGAAGCTTTCTTT.